The 29 T cell receptor beta chains below all came from one sample that was sequenced in a study of blood T cell repertoires in COVID-19. TCRdb keeps only in-frame clones here, not all; method: immunoSEQ multiplex PCR. The sample includes fewer than 250,000 clones, 85% to 90% of them seen just once. The sequenced sample consisted of peripheral blood. These receptors originate from a man aged 45-60 years with acute or convalescent COVID-19.

The chain employs TRBV11-1 and TRBJ1-4, with D unresolved. This CDR3 contains 13 residues. Germline V gives CDR1 SGHAT, CDR2 FQDESV (reference sequence). Trimming cost V 2 bases and J 6 bases, with 7 bases left between them. The CDR3 DNA follows: TGTGCCAGCAGCTTACTCGGGGATGAAAAACTGTTTTTT. Translating it yields CASSLLGDEKLFF.

This clone counts as large (0.1 to 1%). This chain links TRBV19 with TRBJ1-1; 8 positions match TRBD1. The germline gives CDR1 LNHDA, CDR2 SQIVND (reference sequence). The junction had 17 bases not matched to a gene; V was cut back by 6 bases and J by 2 bases. The CDR3 is 18 amino acids. The DNA for the CDR3 is TGTGCCAGTAGCCAAGAGGTGTTCGTCAGGGGGCTAAACACTGAAGCTTTCTTT. It codes for CASSQEVFVRGLNTEAFF.

This chain connects TRBV5-1 to TRBJ1-1; tentatively, D is TRBD1 (5 bases). The CDR3 runs 15 residues. Per germline, CDR1 SGHRS and CDR2 YFSETQ. Trimming stripped 0 bases from V and 6 bases from J, with 15 bases between. Here the CDR3 DNA reads TGCGCCAGCAGCTTGGCCTGGCAGGGTACGGCTGAAGCTTTCTTT. Translation gives CASSLAWQGTAEAFF.

V is TRBV13 and J is TRBJ2-7; D is perhaps TRBD2 (5 bases). The germline V gene encodes CDR1 PRHDT and CDR2 FYEKMQ (reference sequence). This CDR3 has 14 amino acids. Trimming took 4 bases from V and 4 from J, leaving 14 bases between them. CDR3 region: CASSSGLRYYEQYF. The CDR3 DNA follows: TGTGCCAGCAGCTCAGGACTCAGGTATTACGAGCAGTACTTC.

The V and J genes are TRBV5-1 and TRBJ1-3; TRBD1 is a possible D gene (6 bases). V lost 0 bases and J 3 bases, leaving 13 bases between the germline ends. The CDR3 loop spans 16 amino acids. The germline gives CDR1 SGHRS, CDR2 YFSETQ. The CDR3 DNA follows: TGCGCCAGCAGCTTGGGTTCCGGGACAAATGGAAACACCATATATTTT. Its protein is CASSLGSGTNGNTIYF. Full variable domain (rest looked up from reference TRBV5-1 and TRBJ1-3): KAGVTQTPRYLIKTRGQQVTLSCSPISGHRSVSWYQQTPGQGLQFLFEYFSETQRNKGNFPGRFSGRQFSNSRSEMNVSTLELGDSALYLCASSLGSGTNGNTIYFGEGSWLTVV.

This rearrangement joins TRBV7-9 to TRBJ2-2; D gene ambiguous. Germline V gives CDR1 SEHNR, CDR2 FQNEAQ (reference sequence). The germline V and J ends were trimmed by 10 bases and 6 bases, with 21 bases remaining between them. The CDR3 totals 15 residues. CDR3 residues: CAIMGPTVWAGELFF. In DNA, the CDR3 is TGTGCCATCATGGGCCCTACTGTTTGGGCCGGGGAGCTGTTTTTT.

This clone has only a few counts. The CDR3 region is CASSSGQGASYEQYF. The CDR3 bases are TGTGCCAGCAGCTCCGGACAGGGGGCTTCCTACGAGCAGTACTTC. This chain connects TRBV5-4 to TRBJ2-7; 11 bases map to TRBD1. Germline trimming cut 3 bases from V and 1 base from J; bases unmatched to any gene: 3. CDR3 size: 15 residues. Per the germline V gene, CDR1 is SGHNT and CDR2 is YYREEE (reference sequence).

The rearrangement uses TRBV4-1 and TRBJ1-2; 9 bases agree with TRBD1. CDR1 is MGHRA and CDR2 is YSYEKL in the germline V gene. CDR3 length equals 14 residues. V lost 5 bases, J lost 4 bases, and 5 bases stayed unmatched. The CDR3 DNA sequence: TGCGCCAGCAGCTCGGGACAGGGAGTCTATGGCTACACCTTC. Residues: CASSSGQGVYGYTF.

The table lists this clone with a few counts. CDR3 residues: CASSLTGQFPSSYEQYF. The CDR3 bases are TGCGCCAGCAGCTTAACCGGACAGTTTCCTTCCTCCTACGAGCAGTACTTC. The chain uses TRBV5-1 and TRBJ2-7; a possible D gene is TRBD1 (6 bases). Germline V gene sequence: CDR1 SGHRS, CDR2 YFSETQ. The CDR3 is 17 amino acids. V gave up 2 bases and J gave up 0 bases, with 18 bases separating them.

This chain links TRBV12-5 with TRBJ1-1, with D maybe TRBD1 (5 bases). V was shortened by 0 bases and J by 8 bases, with 7 bases between the two germline ends. The CDR3 totals 12 residues. Germline V gene sequence: CDR1 LGHNT, CDR2 FRNRAP. The CDR3 DNA reads TGTGCTAGTGGTTTGGTAGACAGCGAAGCTTTCTTT. It yields the protein CASGLVDSEAFF.

The table lists this clone with a few counts. The chain employs TRBV14 and TRBJ2-1; D may be TRBD2 (7 bases). The germline CDR1 and CDR2 sequences are SGHDN and FVKESK. The germline V and J ends were trimmed by 6 bases and 4 bases, with 16 bases remaining between them. There are 15 residues in the CDR3. The CDR3 region has the DNA TGTGCCAGCAGAAAGGGGGGGGGCCTGTACAATGAGCAGTTCTTC. The encoded protein is CASRKGGGLYNEQFF.

V gene TRBV7-9 combines with J gene TRBJ2-1; 10 positions agree with TRBD2. Trimming cost V 4 bases and J 2 bases; bases outside gene matches: 11. Germline V gene sequence: CDR1 SEHNR, CDR2 FQNEAQ (reference sequence). This CDR3 has 18 residues. Here the CDR3 reads CASSSRAISGGTYNEQFF. The CDR3 nucleotides read TGTGCCAGCAGCTCTCGGGCGATTAGCGGGGGGACCTACAATGAGCAGTTCTTC.

J is TRBJ1-5 and V is TRBV7-2; a weak D match, TRBD1 (6 bases). V was shortened by 3 bases and J by 5 bases, with 14 bases between the two germline ends. The CDR3 loop spans 15 amino acids. Germline V gene data show CDR1 as SGHTA and CDR2 as FQGNSA. The CDR3 coding sequence is TGTGCCAGCAGCTTGAGGGGGGGGCAAGATCAGCCCCAGCATTTT. Translating it yields CASSLRGGQDQPQHF.

The V gene is TRBV5-1, the J gene TRBJ2-3; D ambiguous. Per germline, CDR1 SGHRS and CDR2 YFSETQ. The V and J ends lost 0 bases and 4 bases respectively, with 6 bases between them. The CDR3 covers 13 residues. CDR3 sequence reads: CASSLGSADTQYF. CDR3 nucleotides: TGCGCCAGCAGCTTGGGATCGGCAGATACGCAGTATTTT.

The chain employs TRBV5-1 and TRBJ1-2; D not resolved. CDR1 and CDR2 from the germline V gene are SGHRS and YFSETQ. Trimming took off 3 bases at V and 3 bases at J, with 12 bases between the two ends. This CDR3 contains 14 residues. The CDR3: CASSSAEGDYGYTF. The CDR3 nucleotides read TGCGCCAGCAGCTCCGCCGAGGGCGACTATGGCTACACCTTC.

This clone was seen only once. The V call is TRBV5-6, the J call TRBJ1-2, with no clear D. The CDR3 covers 14 residues. CDR1 is SGHDT and CDR2 is YYEEEE in the germline V gene. V lost 0 bases to trimming and J lost 1 base, with 7 bases between them. The CDR3 nucleotides are TGTGCCAGCAGCTTGGTCCAGATTAACTATGGCTACACCTTC. Translating it yields CASSLVQINYGYTF.

The chain joins TRBV5-1 to TRBJ2-7; D possibly corresponds to TRBD1 (6 bases). The V end lost 4 bases, the J end lost 3 bases, and 14 bases lay between the germline ends. The CDR3 has 14 residues. The germline gives CDR1 SGHRS, CDR2 YFSETQ. CDR3 sequence reads: CASSDPGQNYEQYF. The CDR3 DNA reads as TGCGCCAGCAGCGACCCGGGACAAAACTACGAGCAGTACTTC.

The chain links TRBV2 to TRBJ1-1; 9 bases are a match to TRBD1. In germline, CDR1 is SNHLY, CDR2 FYNNEI. V was clipped by 7 bases and J by 5 bases; unmatched bases: 11. The CDR3 totals 15 residues. The CDR3 loop reads CASTRDRDGKTEAFF. DNA for the CDR3: TGTGCCAGCACCCGGGACAGGGATGGGAAGACTGAAGCTTTCTTT.

The genes are TRBV3-1 (or the pseudogene TRBV3-2) and TRBJ1-2; possible D gene TRBD1, 5 bases. Germline CDR1 LGHDT, CDR2 YNNKEL (reference sequence). This CDR3 is built from 16 residues. Trimming left V 1 base short and J 0 bases short, with 12 bases between. Written as DNA, the CDR3 is TGTGCCAGCAGCCAAGGGGGGGAGGTGACTAACTATGGCTACACCTTC. This translates into CASSQGGEVTNYGYTF.

The chain couples TRBV5-4 to TRBJ1-2, with 11 bases aligning to TRBD1. With 2 bases clipped from V and 3 bases from J, the junction kept 3 bases outside the gene matches. CDR1 SGHNT and CDR2 YYREEE come from the germline V gene (reference sequence). The CDR3 contains 15 residues. Here the CDR3 DNA reads TGTGCCAGCAGCTTTCGGGACAGGGGGTACTATGGCTACACCTTC. Protein sequence: CASSFRDRGYYGYTF.

The V and J genes are TRBV11-1 and TRBJ2-7, with D possibly TRBD2 on 5 matching bases. Germline V gene sequence: CDR1 SGHAT, CDR2 FQDESV (reference sequence). This CDR3 has 13 amino acids. V was pared by 5 bases and J by 5 bases, with 13 bases between. CDR3 in DNA: TGTGCCAGCAGCCCCCCGGGGTACAACGAGCAGTACTTC. It translates to CASSPPGYNEQYF.

This chain uses TRBV9 with TRBJ2-3; D is possibly TRBD2 (5 bases). CDR3 size: 16 residues. The germline gives CDR1 SGDLS, CDR2 YYNGEE. V gave up 1 base and J gave up 2 bases, with 14 bases separating them. The CDR3 DNA reads TGTGCCAGCAGCGTAACGGGCGGGTCGTACACAGATACGCAGTATTTT. This encodes CASSVTGGSYTDTQYF.

The chain combines TRBV12-3 or TRBV12-4 with TRBJ1-5, with 9 bases matching TRBD1. V dropped 6 bases and J dropped 6; count of bases not matched to a gene: 3. The CDR3 is 13 amino acids. CDR3 sequence reads: CASRGQGIQPQHF. CDR3 nucleotide sequence: TGTGCCAGCAGGGGACAGGGTATTCAGCCCCAGCATTTT.

The chain joins TRBV14 to TRBJ1-2, with D maybe TRBD1 (6 bases). CDR1 SGHDN and CDR2 FVKESK come from the germline V gene. With 4 bases removed from V and 3 bases from J, the gap between germline ends came to 12 bases. The CDR3 is 14 residues long. The CDR3 coding sequence is TGTGCCAGCAGCCTAGGACAGTCATACTATGGCTACACCTTC. Amino acid sequence: CASSLGQSYYGYTF.

CDR3 bases: TGCGCCAGCAGCCAAGATCGAAGGACTAGTGATAATGAGCAGTTCTTC. This translates into CASSQDRRTSDNEQFF. The rearrangement links TRBV4-1 to TRBJ2-1; 7 bases are shared with TRBD2. Trimming removed 0 bases from V and 7 bases from J; junction bases left unmatched: 9. The CDR3 sequence is 16 residues long. Germline V lookup: CDR1 MGHRA, CDR2 YSYEKL.

The chain links TRBV12-3 or TRBV12-4 to TRBJ1-2; 7 nucleotides agree with TRBD1. Germline trimming cut 6 bases from V and 8 bases from J; bases unmatched to any gene: 9. The length of the CDR3 is 13 residues. The CDR3 nucleotides are TGTGCCAGCAGAGCCCAGGGGGTTTCCGGCTACACCTTC. Protein product: CASRAQGVSGYTF.

This clone has a single count. The chain combines TRBV25-1 with TRBJ2-3; D is perhaps TRBD2 (6 bases). Germline CDR1 and CDR2: MGHDK and SYGVNS. V lost 8 bases to trimming and J lost 4 bases, with 16 bases between them. This CDR3 comprises 14 residues. CDR3 DNA sequence: TGTGCCAGCCAGATGGGGGGTTCGGCAGATACGCAGTATTTT. Residues: CASQMGGSADTQYF.

The chain combines TRBV7-9 with TRBJ2-7, with unresolved D. The CDR3 consists of 13 residues. Per germline, CDR1 SEHNR and CDR2 FQNEAQ (reference sequence). V dropped 4 bases and J dropped 0 bases, with 7 bases sitting between them. The CDR3 loop is CASSSNSSYEQYF. CDR3 in DNA: TGTGCCAGCAGCTCTAACAGCTCCTACGAGCAGTACTTC.

The rearrangement links TRBV5-1 to TRBJ1-1; 9 nucleotides align to TRBD1. In germline, CDR1 is SGHRS, CDR2 YFSETQ. This CDR3 has 15 amino acids. The trim removed 4 bases at V and 1 base at J, leaving 5 bases unmatched. Here the CDR3 reads CASSDPGQGNTEAFF. Here the CDR3 DNA reads TGCGCCAGCAGCGATCCGGGACAGGGGAACACTGAAGCTTTCTTT.